The 19 T cell receptor beta chains given below trace back to one sample, sequenced in a study of tumor-infiltrating lymphocytes in primary liver carcinoma. Constant-region priming of 500 ng total RNA yielded TCR beta cDNA. Library construction for TCR beta comprised three nested multiplex PCR rounds performed with slightly modified ARM-PCR. PCR rounds one and two used TRBV1-TRBV30 forward primers with a C-beta reverse primer for 10 cycles each. TCRdb reprocessed the multiplex PCR reads via MiXCR and lists one record per CDR3 protein. This repertoire shows about 200,000 distinct CDR3 sequences, roughly 61% found once; its top ten account for roughly 7%. The blood RNA (from unsorted whole blood) was obtained, and germline DNA was also extracted. The sample taken for sequencing was peripheral blood. These receptor sequences come from an older woman with primary liver carcinoma and hepatitis B virus infection.

V gene TRBV28 combines with J gene TRBJ2-7; no reliable D call. CDR3 size: 12 residues. Germline CDR1 MDHEN, CDR2 SYDVKM. V shed 3 bases and J shed 6 bases, with 9 bases lying between them. The DNA of the CDR3 is TGTGCCAGCAGTTTCGGATTGGGCGAGCAGTACTTC. This translates into CASSFGLGEQYF. The full variable domain, with the rest looked up from reference TRBV28 and TRBJ2-7, is DVKVTQSSRYLVKRTGEKVFLECVQDMDHENMFWYRQDPGLGLRLIYFSYDVKMKEKGDIPEGYSVSREKKERFSLILESASTNQTSMYLCASSFGLGEQYFGPGTRLTVT.

This clonotype was counted ten times or more. V is TRBV12-3 or TRBV12-4 and J is TRBJ1-1; the D gene is possibly TRBD1 (6 bases). The V gene lost 1 base and the J gene lost 4 bases, with 19 bases spanning the gap. The CDR3 is made up of 17 amino acids. This chain's CDR3 is CASSLGQGTSFITEAFF. In DNA, the CDR3 is TGTGCCAGCAGTTTAGGGCAGGGGACGTCCTTCATCACTGAAGCTTTCTTT.

This clonotype came up many times. The V gene is TRBV6-5, the J gene TRBJ2-7; a weak D match, TRBD2 (5 bases). Per the germline V gene, CDR1 is MNHEY and CDR2 is SVGAGI. This CDR3 is built from 13 residues. V lost 5 bases and J lost 11, with 19 bases in between. The CDR3 here is CASSRGPTVSKYF. The CDR3 DNA follows: TGTGCCAGCAGTCGGGGTCCGACGGTGAGCAAGTACTTC.

V usage is TRBV11-3 and J usage is TRBJ2-1, with TRBD2 identical over 7 bases. CDR3 length: 18 residues. Losses at the gene ends were 1 base for V and 0 bases for J; bases not matched to a gene: 9. Germline V gene sequence: CDR1 SGHNT, CDR2 YENEEA. The CDR3 coding sequence is TGTGCCAGCAGCTTAGTGCGGGCTAGCGGTAGCTCCTACAATGAGCAGTTCTTC. Translation gives CASSLVRASGSSYNEQFF.

The CDR3 sequence: CASSDLSAAYNEQFF. Here the CDR3 DNA reads TGTGCCAGCAGTGATTTATCAGCGGCCTACAATGAGCAGTTCTTC. The V and J genes are TRBV6-1 and TRBJ2-1; D perhaps matches TRBD2 (5 bases). Trimming left V 3 bases short and J 2 bases short, with 11 bases between. The CDR3 length is 15 residues. Germline V lookup: CDR1 MNHNS, CDR2 SASEGT.

This clonotype was detected only once. The final CDR3 position lacks the conserved phenylalanine or tryptophan, pointing to a likely read error. The rearrangement links TRBV4-1 to TRBJ2-7, with D unresolved. Germline V gene sequence: CDR1 MGHRA, CDR2 YSYEKL. The CDR3 spans 12 residues. CDR3 amino acids: CANSQDQTMQYL. The CDR3 nucleotides read TGCGCCAACAGCCAAGATCAAACTATGCAGTACCTC.

The sample holds one count of this clonotype. This chain joins TRBV6-2 or TRBV6-3 and TRBJ2-1, with D unclear. The CDR3 sequence is 12 residues long. In germline, CDR1 is MNHEY, CDR2 SVGEGT. Trimming removed 5 bases from V and 10 bases from J, with 12 bases in between. The DNA of the CDR3 is TGTGCCAGCAGTGCCACTTATATAGAGCAGTTCTTC. Protein sequence: CASSATYIEQFF.

This clonotype has ten or more counts. The chain has TRBV7-9 and TRBJ2-7; D not resolved. Trimming stripped 1 base from V and 6 bases from J, with 13 bases between. Germline CDR1 and CDR2: SEHNR and FQNEAQ (reference sequence). The CDR3 is 14 residues long. The CDR3 region is CASSLVGTQVEQYF. CDR3 nucleotides: TGTGCCAGCAGCTTAGTTGGTACCCAGGTCGAGCAGTACTTC. The full variable domain, completed using reference TRBV7-9 and TRBJ2-7, is DTGVSQNPRHKITKRGQNVTFRCDPISEHNRLYWYRQTLGQGPEFLTYFQNEAQLEKSRLLSDRFSAERPKGSFSTLEIQRTEQGDSAMYLCASSLVGTQVEQYFGPGTRLTVT.

This clonotype was seen ten or more times. This chain joins TRBV29-1 and TRBJ1-1, with D uncertain. Germline CDR1 and CDR2: SQVTM and ANQGSEA. Trimming stripped 3 bases from V and 0 bases from J, with 11 bases between. The CDR3 spans 14 residues. The CDR3 spells CSVDMGRLNTEAFF. CDR3 coding DNA: TGCAGCGTTGATATGGGCAGGTTGAACACTGAAGCTTTCTTT.

J is TRBJ2-3 and V is TRBV12-3 or TRBV12-4; D gene uncertain. Trimming left V 7 bases short and J 4 bases short, with 15 bases between. The CDR3 runs to 14 residues. The CDR3 DNA sequence: TGTGCCAGCAACCGATCCCTATACGCAGATACGCAGTATTTT. Translation gives CASNRSLYADTQYF.

With respect to this clonotype: The missing conserved phenylalanine or tryptophan at the end of this CDR3 makes a read error likely. This chain connects TRBV29-1 to TRBJ2-7, with D unclear. Trimming took off 5 bases at V and 1 base at J, with 9 bases between the two ends. The CDR3 is 12 residues long. CDR1 SQVTM and CDR2 ANQGSEA come from the germline V gene. CDR3 nucleotides: TGCAGCGTTAAGGCTAATTCCTACGAGCAGTACCTA. Translation: CSVKANSYEQYL.

As concerns this clonotype: One end of the junction is discordant with germline, which a read error may explain. The chain links TRBV11-2 to TRBJ1-6; maybe TRBD1 (5 bases). The CDR3 is 14 residues long. Looked up from germline, CDR1 is SGHAT and CDR2 is FQNNGV. The CDR3 DNA reads as TGTGCCAGCAGCTTTAGCAAGGACACTTCACACCTCCACTTT. Residues: CASSFSKDTSHLHF.

This sequence joins TRBV5-4 and TRBJ2-1; possible D gene TRBD2, 6 bases. The CDR3 totals 15 residues. V gave up 4 bases and J gave up 0 bases, with 11 bases separating them. Germline V CDR1 and CDR2: SGHNT, YYREEE (reference sequence). The CDR3 sequence is CASSRTMNSYNEQFF. CDR3 in DNA: TGTGCCAGCAGCCGGACTATGAACTCCTACAATGAGCAGTTCTTC.

The table lists this clonotype with a few counts. The rearrangement links TRBV5-1 to TRBJ1-4, with D unclear. CDR3 length: 17 amino acids. Deletions cut 1 base from V and 3 bases from J, with 16 bases between. Germline values: CDR1 SGHRS, CDR2 YFSETQ. The CDR3 is CASSLLGSRSANEKLFF. The CDR3 nucleotides read TGCGCCAGCAGCTTGTTGGGGTCTAGGTCGGCTAATGAAAAACTGTTTTTT. Supplemented by reference TRBV5-1 and TRBJ1-4, the full variable domain reads KAGVTQTPRYLIKTRGQQVTLSCSPISGHRSVSWYQQTPGQGLQFLFEYFSETQRNKGNFPGRFSGRQFSNSRSEMNVSTLELGDSALYLCASSLLGSRSANEKLFFGSGTQLSVL.

The chain has TRBV2 and TRBJ1-2; 7 nucleotides agree with TRBD1. Unmatched junction bases numbered 13, after V lost 9 bases and J lost 12 bases. CDR1 is SNHLY, CDR2 FYNNEI, per germline. The length of the CDR3 is 12 residues. Here the CDR3 DNA reads TGTGCCAGGTTGAGGACAGGCACCCAAGACACCTTC. Amino acids: CARLRTGTQDTF.

As for this clonotype: A much larger clone is a single base away; this may be a read error. This rearrangement joins TRBV30 to TRBJ2-1, with 7 bases lining up with TRBD1. The CDR3 is 13 amino acids. Germline assignment: CDR1 GTSNPN and CDR2 SVGIG (reference sequence). CDR3 in amino acids: CDCAGTAYNEQFF. CDR3 in DNA: TGTGACTGTGCCGGGACAGCCTACAATGAGCAGTTCTTC. The whole variable domain, remainder taken from reference TRBV30 and TRBJ2-1, is SQTIHQWPATLVQPVGSPLSLECTVEGTSNPNLYWYRQAAGRGLQLLFYSVGIGQISSEVPQNLSASRPQDRQFILSSKKLLLSDSGFYLCDCAGTAYNEQFFGPGTRLTVL.

This clonotype was seen ten or more times. The V gene is TRBV28, the J gene TRBJ2-1, with D maybe TRBD2 (7 bases). Germline CDR1 MDHEN, CDR2 SYDVKM. The CDR3 consists of 16 residues. Trimming took 10 bases from V and 0 from J, leaving 19 bases between them. The CDR3 is CATIEAGAPSYNEQFF. In DNA form, the CDR3 reads TGTGCCACCATTGAGGCGGGGGCTCCCTCCTACAATGAGCAGTTCTTC.

The genes are TRBV28 and TRBJ2-2; 10 bases fit TRBD2. CDR3 length equals 15 residues. CDR1 MDHEN and CDR2 SYDVKM come from the germline V gene. V shed 7 bases, J shed 5 bases, and the junction held 7 bases outside the gene matches. The CDR3 loop is CASTPGLAHTGELFF. Here the CDR3 DNA reads TGTGCCAGCACCCCGGGACTAGCGCATACCGGGGAGCTGTTTTTT.

The chain couples TRBV6-6 to TRBJ2-7, with D perhaps given as TRBD1 or TRBD2 (6 bases each). From germline, CDR1 is MNHNY and CDR2 SVGAGI (reference sequence). The CDR3 runs to 13 residues. The ends were cut back, 4 bases at V and 2 bases at J, with 9 bases in the middle. The CDR3 DNA is TGTGCCAGCAGTTCGGGGGCCCCCTACGAGCAGTACTTC. Protein: CASSSGAPYEQYF.